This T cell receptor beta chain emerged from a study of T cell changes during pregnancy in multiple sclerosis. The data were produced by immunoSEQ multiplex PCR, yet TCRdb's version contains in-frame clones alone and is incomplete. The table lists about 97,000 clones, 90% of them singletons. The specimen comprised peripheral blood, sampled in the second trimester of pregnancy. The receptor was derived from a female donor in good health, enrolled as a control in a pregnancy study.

CDR3 in amino acids: CASSPLQGAAYEQYF. In DNA, the CDR3 is TGTGCCAGCAGCCCTTTACAGGGAGCGGCCTACGAGCAGTACTTC. This chain uses TRBV7-6 with TRBJ2-7, with D maybe TRBD1 (6 bases). Germline CDR1 is SGHVS and CDR2 is FNYEAQ. Deletions cut 5 bases from V and 2 bases from J, with 16 bases between. The CDR3 totals 15 residues.